These 30 T cell receptor beta chains were sequenced from one sample in a study of OX40 agonist ivuxolimab in advanced cancers. Data came from immunoSEQ multiplex PCR; TCRdb stores just in-frame clones and leaves some out. The repertoire holds 52,000 or so clones, with 93% as singletons. The sequencing here drew on CD4+ or CD8+ T cells sorted from blood, taken in a trial of the OX40 agonist ivuxolimab. These receptors were collected from an adult with an advanced solid tumor such as melanoma, head and neck, liver or kidney cancer.

This clone showed up just once. The chain links TRBV14 to TRBJ2-7; perhaps TRBD2 as D (7 bases). With 8 bases removed from V and 2 bases from J, the gap between germline ends came to 13 bases. Looked up from germline, CDR1 is SGHDN and CDR2 is FVKESK. The CDR3 is 13 amino acids. The CDR3 spells CASRLAGAYEQYF. The DNA for the CDR3 is TGTGCCAGCCGACTAGCAGGGGCCTACGAGCAGTACTTC. The whole variable domain, filled in from reference TRBV14 and TRBJ2-7, reads EAGVTQFPSHSVIEKGQTVTLRCDPISGHDNLYWYRRVMGKEIKFLLHFVKESKQDESGMPNNRFLAERTGGTYSTLKVQPAELEDSGVYFCASRLAGAYEQYFGPGTRLTVT.

The genes are TRBV19 and TRBJ2-1, with a tentative D call TRBD1 (5 bases). The CDR3 is made up of 15 amino acids. Trimming cost V 10 bases and J 0 bases, with 16 bases left between them. Germline CDR1 LNHDA, CDR2 SQIVND (reference sequence). The chain's CDR3 is CATMGLQSSYNEQFF. The DNA for the CDR3 is TGTGCCACCATGGGGCTACAGAGCTCCTACAATGAGCAGTTCTTC.

The chain is built from TRBV5-4 and TRBJ2-7, with TRBD2 identical over 7 bases. Germline V gene data show CDR1 as SGHNT and CDR2 as YYREEE (reference sequence). After removal of 0 bases from V and 3 bases from J, the junction contained 21 bases not matched to a gene. There are 20 residues in the CDR3. The CDR3 DNA reads as TGTGCCAGCAGCTTGGGGTCGTTGGTTAGCGGGCTGCCGGGGGGCTACGAGCAGTACTTC. It translates to CASSLGSLVSGLPGGYEQYF.

This clone has a single count. The chain joins TRBV7-8 to TRBJ1-1; maybe TRBD1 (5 bases). In germline, CDR1 is SGHVS, CDR2 FQNEAQ. Trimming took off 6 bases at V and 8 bases at J, with 10 bases between the two ends. The CDR3 totals 11 residues. CDR3 coding DNA: TGTGCCAGCAGTAGGTGGGGGGAAGCTTTCTTT. Amino acid sequence: CASSRWGEAFF. The variable domain in full, completed from reference TRBV7-8 and TRBJ1-1, reads GAGVSQSPRYKVAKRGQDVALRCDPISGHVSLFWYQQALGQGPEFLTYFQNEAQLDKSGLPSDRFFAERPEGSVSTLKIQRTQQEDSAVYLCASSRWGEAFFGQGTRLTVV.

The rearrangement joins TRBV21-1 to TRBJ1-1. TRBV21-1 is flagged as a pseudogene. This CDR3 is 10 amino acids long. The CDR3 DNA reads TGTGCCAGCGACCCGACTGAAGCTTTCTTT. It codes for CASDPTEAFF.

The gene calls are TRBV11-2 and TRBJ2-7; 10 bases line up with TRBD1. The CDR3 consists of 15 residues. With 4 bases clipped from V and 4 bases from J, the junction kept 7 bases outside the gene matches. Per germline, CDR1 SGHAT and CDR2 FQNNGV. CDR3 in DNA: TGTGCCAGCAGCTACCCCGGGACAGGGGTATACGAGCAGTACTTC. Residues: CASSYPGTGVYEQYF.

The rearrangement links TRBV5-6 to TRBJ1-4, with TRBD1 identical over 8 bases. This CDR3 comprises 14 residues. V was clipped by 3 bases and J by 6 bases; unmatched bases: 4. CDR1 and CDR2 from the germline V gene are SGHDT and YYEEEE. The CDR3 sequence: CASSWGTGHEKLFF. The CDR3 DNA reads as TGTGCCAGCAGCTGGGGGACAGGCCATGAAAAACTGTTTTTT.

The gene calls are TRBV7-9 and TRBJ2-2; TRBD1 matches at 7 bases. The ends lost 5 bases at V and 2 bases at J; junction bases unmatched: 11. CDR1 and CDR2 from the germline V gene are SEHNR and FQNEAQ (reference sequence). The CDR3 has 17 amino acids. The DNA for the CDR3 is TGTGCCAGCAGCAAAGTGGGGACAGACCTTAACACCGGGGAGCTGTTTTTT. This codes for CASSKVGTDLNTGELFF.

The chain uses TRBV27 and TRBJ2-7, with D perhaps matching TRBD1 (6 bases). Trimming removed 2 bases from V and 0 bases from J, with 14 bases in between. This CDR3 contains 16 residues. From germline, CDR1 is MNHEY and CDR2 SMNVEV (reference sequence). The CDR3 loop reads CASSLRDTFSSYEQYF. In DNA, the CDR3 is TGTGCCAGCAGTTTAAGGGACACCTTCAGCTCCTACGAGCAGTACTTC.

The rearrangement links TRBV28 to TRBJ2-5; 9 nucleotides align to TRBD2. Trimming took 5 bases from V and 4 from J; bases not matched to a gene: 20. The CDR3 contains 19 residues. Germline CDR1 MDHEN, CDR2 SYDVKM. CDR3 DNA sequence: TGTGCCAGCAGTCCCCTCCTCCTAGCGGGACTGGGACGGGGAGAGACCCAGTACTTC. Translated: CASSPLLLAGLGRGETQYF. The full variable domain, in which reference TRBV28 and TRBJ2-5 provide the parts outside the CDR3, is DVKVTQSSRYLVKRTGEKVFLECVQDMDHENMFWYRQDPGLGLRLIYFSYDVKMKEKGDIPEGYSVSREKKERFSLILESASTNQTSMYLCASSPLLLAGLGRGETQYFGPGTRLLVL.

V gene TRBV14 combines with J gene TRBJ2-7; D might be TRBD1 (5 bases). This CDR3 contains 13 residues. Trimming shortened V by 3 bases and J by 4 bases, and 10 bases separated the two germline ends. Germline V lookup: CDR1 SGHDN, CDR2 FVKESK. CDR3 loop: CASSHPRGYEQYF. The CDR3 DNA sequence: TGTGCCAGCAGCCATCCTAGGGGTTACGAGCAGTACTTC.

The chain employs TRBV30 and TRBJ2-1; TRBD1 might be the D (5 bases). The CDR3 extends over 15 amino acids. The V end lost 1 base, the J end lost 5 bases, and 15 bases lay between the germline ends. From germline, CDR1 is GTSNPN and CDR2 SVGIG (reference sequence). The CDR3 spells CAWSDPGAWDNEQFF. For the CDR3, the DNA is TGTGCCTGGAGTGATCCTGGGGCATGGGACAATGAGCAGTTCTTC.

This clone was seen just once. CDR3 bases: TGTGCCAGCAGCGGGGGACTAGCGGGAGGTCCCTACGAGCAGTACTTC. This translates into CASSGGLAGGPYEQYF. The chain recombines TRBV5-4 with TRBJ2-7, with 15 bases that match TRBD2. CDR3 length: 16 amino acids. The junction had 4 bases not matched to a gene; V was cut back by 4 bases and J by 2 bases. The germline V gene has CDR1 SGHNT and CDR2 YYREEE (reference sequence).

This sequence joins TRBV27 and TRBJ2-7; a weak D match, TRBD1 (5 bases). The CDR3 runs 15 residues. Trimming pared 3 bases from V and 6 bases from J, leaving 18 bases between. From germline, CDR1 is MNHEY and CDR2 SMNVEV (reference sequence). CDR3 sequence (DNA): TGTGCCAGCAGTTTGGCAGGGCCCCTCCAGGGCGAGCAGTACTTC. The encoded protein is CASSLAGPLQGEQYF.

The chain carries TRBV9 and TRBJ2-7; a possible D gene is TRBD2 (6 bases). The CDR3 spans 14 residues. Germline CDR1 is SGDLS and CDR2 is YYNGEE. V lost 4 bases to trimming and J lost 4 bases, with 15 bases between them. The CDR3 nucleotides are TGTGCCAGCAGCCCCTCGGGGGTTCTATACGAGCAGTACTTC. Its protein is CASSPSGVLYEQYF.

The CDR3, as DNA: TGTGCCAGCAGCCTAGGGACTGGTTACGAGCAGTACTTC. It codes for CASSLGTGYEQYF. The chain carries TRBV5-4 and TRBJ2-7; the D gene is possibly TRBD2 (6 bases). Germline CDR1 and CDR2: SGHNT and YYREEE (reference sequence). This CDR3 spans 13 amino acids. Trimming stripped 4 bases from V and 4 bases from J, with 12 bases between.

The chain joins TRBV7-9 to TRBJ1-5, with D perhaps TRBD1 (5 bases). V shed 5 bases and J shed 2 bases, with 16 bases lying between them. Germline V gene lookup returns CDR1 SEHNR and CDR2 FQNEAQ (reference sequence). This CDR3 has 16 residues. CDR3 sequence reads: CASSVGTRGGNQPQHF. CDR3 in DNA: TGTGCCAGCAGCGTAGGGACCCGGGGTGGCAATCAGCCCCAGCATTTT.

The chain links TRBV15 to TRBJ2-7; D perhaps matches TRBD1 (6 bases). V lost 0 bases and J lost 3, with 12 bases in between. CDR3 length equals 15 residues. The V gene's germline CDR1 is LNHNV and CDR2 YYDKDF (reference sequence). CDR3 amino acids: CATSRDRDTHYEQYF. CDR3 bases: TGTGCCACCAGCAGAGATCGGGACACCCACTACGAGCAGTACTTC.

The chain employs TRBV7-9 and TRBJ2-2; D may be TRBD1 (6 bases). V was trimmed by 5 bases and J by 3 bases, leaving 13 bases between them. The length of the CDR3 is 15 residues. Germline CDR1 and CDR2: SEHNR and FQNEAQ (reference sequence). The CDR3 DNA follows: TGTGCCAGCAGCGAAACAGGGACCGACACCGGGGAGCTGTTTTTT. Its protein product is CASSETGTDTGELFF.

This clone occurred once. The chain is built from TRBV5-6 and TRBJ2-7; 7 bases align to TRBD2. Unmatched junction bases numbered 8, after V lost 0 bases and J lost 5 bases. Germline V lookup: CDR1 SGHDT, CDR2 YYEEEE. This CDR3 is 15 amino acids long. The CDR3 here is CASSLGVRLADEQYF. The CDR3 DNA reads as TGTGCCAGCAGCTTGGGGGTAAGACTAGCTGACGAGCAGTACTTC.

The V gene is TRBV30, the J gene TRBJ2-7; D tentatively fits TRBD1 or TRBD2 (5 bases each). CDR3 length equals 13 residues. In germline, CDR1 is GTSNPN, CDR2 SVGIG (reference sequence). Trimming pared 0 bases from V and 5 bases from J, leaving 11 bases between. The CDR3 DNA reads as TGTGCCTGGAGTGTGAAGGGGACCCACGAGCAGTACTTC. Protein: CAWSVKGTHEQYF.

The genes are TRBV9 and TRBJ2-7; TRBD2 agrees at 9 bases. V trimming: 4 bases; J trimming: 4 bases; junction bases outside the gene matches: 9. This CDR3 has 15 residues. Germline CDR1 is SGDLS and CDR2 is YYNGEE. CDR3 bases: TGTGCCAGCAGCCCCCGAGCTAGCGGGAATTACGAGCAGTACTTC. Protein sequence: CASSPRASGNYEQYF. Full variable domain (remainder filled in from reference TRBV9 and TRBJ2-7): DSGVTQTPKHLITATGQRVTLRCSPRSGDLSVYWYQQSLDQGLQFLIQYYNGEERAKGNILERFSAQQFPDLHSELNLSSLELGDSALYFCASSPRASGNYEQYFGPGTRLTVT.

This chain joins TRBV10-2 and TRBJ2-7; D remains ambiguous. The CDR3 runs 13 residues. V was clipped by 11 bases and J by 5 bases, with 19 bases between them. Germline V lookup: CDR1 WSHSY, CDR2 SAAADI. For the CDR3, the DNA is TGCGCCGCAGCCTCCTCTGGGAACAACGAGCAGTACTTC. Amino acids: CAAASSGNNEQYF.

Of note for this clone: This likely comes from a read error, as the CDR3 has no conserved phenylalanine or tryptophan at its end. The limits of the CDR3 on the DNA are not certain, so only TCRdb's listed CDR3 is given. The V call is TRBV21-1, the J call TRBJ2-7; the table names TRBD1, a call not compared with the DNA. TRBV21-1 is an annotated pseudogene. The CDR3 adds up to 8 amino acids, both ends counted. The CDR3 spells CASSAQCL.

The J gene is TRBJ2-3, the V gene TRBV11-1; 10 positions match TRBD2. The V and J ends lost 1 base and 6 bases, in that order; junction bases with no gene match: 10. There are 17 residues in the CDR3. CDR1 is SGHAT and CDR2 is FQDESV in the germline V gene (reference sequence). This CDR3 reads CASSLVPSGRTWDTQYF. In nucleotides, the CDR3 is TGTGCCAGCAGCTTAGTCCCTAGCGGGAGAACCTGGGATACGCAGTATTTT.

The rearrangement joins TRBV28 to TRBJ2-7; 10 nucleotides match TRBD1. The CDR3 has 15 residues. V lost 2 bases to trimming and J lost 2 bases; unmatched junction nucleotides: 3. From germline, CDR1 is MDHEN and CDR2 SYDVKM. CDR3 in amino acids: CASSLGTGVAYEQYF. In nucleotides, the CDR3 is TGTGCCAGCAGTTTAGGGACAGGGGTTGCCTACGAGCAGTACTTC.

This chain joins TRBV28 and TRBJ1-5; D is undetermined. Germline V gene data show CDR1 as MDHEN and CDR2 as SYDVKM. V lost 3 bases, J lost 4 bases, and 19 bases lay in between. This CDR3 is 17 amino acids long. The CDR3 coding sequence is TGTGCCAGCAGTTTCGTCATCGTTCCCTCCGGGAATCAGCCCCAGCATTTT. The encoded protein is CASSFVIVPSGNQPQHF.

Comments on this clone: Other DNA variants within this sample encode the same CDR3. The CDR3 here is CASSVTGSSYNEQFF. In DNA form, the CDR3 reads TGTGCCAGCAGCGTTACCGGGAGCTCCTACAATGAGCAGTTCTTC. V is TRBV9 and J is TRBJ2-1; D possibly corresponds to TRBD2 (6 bases). Germline values: CDR1 SGDLS, CDR2 YYNGEE. V was pared by 2 bases and J by 0 bases, with 9 bases between. This CDR3 has 15 amino acids.

The chain uses TRBV27 and TRBJ2-3; 10 positions agree with TRBD2. The CDR3 is 15 amino acids. Germline CDR1 is MNHEY and CDR2 is SMNVEV (reference sequence). V lost 4 bases to trimming and J lost 1 base; unmatched junction nucleotides: 2. In nucleotides, the CDR3 is TGTGCCAGCAGTTCCGGGACTAGCGGCACAGATACGCAGTATTTT. It yields the protein CASSSGTSGTDTQYF.

Regarding this clone: The identical CDR3 is also encoded by other nucleotide sequences in the sample. V is TRBV28 and J is TRBJ2-7; D not resolved. With 5 bases removed from V and 4 bases from J, the gap between germline ends came to 3 bases. This CDR3 has 10 amino acids. Germline CDR1 MDHEN, CDR2 SYDVKM. The CDR3 coding sequence is TGTGCCAGCAGTCTTTACGAGCAGTACTTC. This codes for CASSLYEQYF. Full variable domain (missing parts from reference TRBV28 and TRBJ2-7): DVKVTQSSRYLVKRTGEKVFLECVQDMDHENMFWYRQDPGLGLRLIYFSYDVKMKEKGDIPEGYSVSREKKERFSLILESASTNQTSMYLCASSLYEQYFGPGTRLTVT.